The 31 T cell receptor beta chains below all came from one sample that was sequenced in a study of CD8 T cells in ankylosing spondylitis. Using its own MiXCR run on the 5' RACE reads, TCRdb lists one record per CDR3 protein. The sample yields fewer than 200,000 distinct CDR3 sequences, around a sixth seen once. Sequenced material: blood, either unsorted or a sorted T cell fraction (not recorded which). These receptors were obtained from a male donor aged 5 to 29 with ankylosing spondylitis or in good health (not recorded which).

In its sample, this clonotype was seen many times. The gene calls are TRBV6-1 and TRBJ2-7; D gene ambiguous. In germline, CDR1 is MNHNS, CDR2 SASEGT. The CDR3 runs 14 residues. V dropped 8 bases and J dropped 3 bases, with 17 bases sitting between them. The CDR3 DNA follows: TGTGCCAGCTTGAGTCCAGCCGGAATCTACGAGCAGTACGTC. It codes for CASLSPAGIYEQYV.

In its sample, this clonotype was seen many times. This chain connects TRBV6-6 to TRBJ2-7; no definite D call. V was clipped by 2 bases and J by 2 bases, with 16 bases between them. The CDR3 has 16 residues. Germline V gives CDR1 MNHNY, CDR2 SVGAGI (reference sequence). In DNA form, the CDR3 reads TGTGCCAGCAGTTACCCACGGGTAGTGGGAACCTACGAGCAGTACTTC. Its protein product is CASSYPRVVGTYEQYF.

The V and J genes are TRBV12-3 or TRBV12-4 and TRBJ2-7; D is unclear. The CDR3 extends over 13 amino acids. Trimming removed 6 bases at V and 2 bases at J, with 11 bases between. The CDR3 loop reads CASSYRTPYEQYF. The CDR3 coding sequence is TGTGCCAGCAGCTACCGGACGCCCTACGAGCAGTACTTC.

This clonotype was counted many times. The chain recombines TRBV7-8 with TRBJ1-2; possible D gene TRBD1, 5 bases. Trimming took off 4 bases at V and 0 bases at J, with 9 bases between the two ends. In germline, CDR1 is SGHVS, CDR2 FQNEAQ. This CDR3 is 14 amino acids long. The CDR3 sequence: CASSSVGANYGYTF. The CDR3 coding sequence is TGTGCCAGCAGCTCTGTGGGGGCTAACTATGGCTACACCTTC.

A few counts support this clonotype. The V call is TRBV6-6, the J call TRBJ1-5; unclear D gene. Germline CDR1 and CDR2: MNHNY and SVGAGI (reference sequence). CDR3 length: 13 amino acids. Trimming took off 1 base at V and 3 bases at J, with 4 bases between the two ends. The CDR3 DNA sequence: TGTGCCAGCAGTTACTTGGACAATCAGCCCCAGCATTTT. Encoded protein: CASSYLDNQPQHF.

This clonotype showed up many times. The rearrangement joins TRBV29-1 to TRBJ1-2; D gene uncertain. Deletions cut 4 bases from V and 8 bases from J, with 11 bases between. The CDR3 sequence is 11 residues long. Germline V gene sequence: CDR1 SQVTM, CDR2 ANQGSEA. Here the CDR3 DNA reads TGCAGCGTTGGATCGTCGGTGGGCTACACCTTC. Protein: CSVGSSVGYTF.

Ten or more counts support this clonotype. The rearrangement uses TRBV29-1 and TRBJ2-1, with 7 bases fitting TRBD1. The junction had 11 bases not matched to a gene; V was cut back by 3 bases and J by 9 bases. Germline V gene data show CDR1 as SQVTM and CDR2 as ANQGSEA. The CDR3 spans 14 residues. CDR3: CSVDNGQAGGEQFF. Here the CDR3 DNA reads TGCAGCGTTGATAACGGACAGGCTGGGGGTGAGCAGTTCTTC.

The chain recombines TRBV29-1 with TRBJ2-2, with a weak D call TRBD2 (5 bases). V lost 0 bases and J 1 base, leaving 12 bases between the germline ends. Germline CDR1 and CDR2: SQVTM and ANQGSEA. The CDR3 length is 16 residues. The CDR3 DNA sequence: TGCAGCGTTGAAGATCGGGATCACGGGAACACCGGGGAGCTGTTTTTT. Its translation is CSVEDRDHGNTGELFF.

At least ten counts were recorded for this clonotype. The chain has TRBV29-1 and TRBJ2-3, with unresolved D. The germline gives CDR1 SQVTM, CDR2 ANQGSEA. CDR3 length equals 10 residues. V lost 5 bases, J lost 2 bases, and 2 bases lay in between. The DNA for the CDR3 is TGCAGCGTTCACACAGATACGCAGTATTTT. Encoded protein: CSVHTDTQYF.

This clonotype came up many times. The gene calls are TRBV4-3 and TRBJ2-2; D not resolved. The V end was cut by 4 bases, the J end by 3 bases, with 12 bases between. CDR1 and CDR2 from the germline V gene are LGHNA and YSLEER. The CDR3 loop spans 15 amino acids. The CDR3 DNA follows: TGCGCCAGCAGCCGGACGGTTGGCGACACCGGGGAGCTGTTTTTT. It translates to CASSRTVGDTGELFF.

This clonotype was observed many times. This chain joins TRBV3-1 and TRBJ2-1; TRBD1 might be the D (6 bases). This CDR3 is 13 amino acids long. Trimming cost V 4 bases and J 8 bases, with 12 bases left between them. Germline V CDR1 and CDR2: LGHDT, YNNKEL (reference sequence). The CDR3 spells CASSLLPGDEQFF. CDR3 sequence (DNA): TGTGCCAGCAGCCTGCTACCAGGGGATGAGCAGTTCTTC.

This clonotype was recorded at least ten times. The V and J genes are TRBV18 and TRBJ1-4, with TRBD1 matching 7 bases. Losses at the gene ends were 6 bases for V and 0 bases for J; bases not matched to a gene: 7. This CDR3 spans 16 amino acids. In germline, CDR1 is KGHSH, CDR2 LQKENI. The CDR3 region has the DNA TGTGCCAGCTCCCGGGGACAGACTGCAACTAATGAAAAACTGTTTTTT. It encodes CASSRGQTATNEKLFF.

This chain links TRBV29-1 with TRBJ2-7, with D maybe TRBD1 (6 bases). CDR3 length: 15 residues. V was clipped by 2 bases and J by 2 bases, with 16 bases between them. Germline-derived CDR1 and CDR2 are SQVTM and ANQGSEA. The CDR3 sequence is CSVEYRDNGTYEQYV. CDR3 bases: TGCAGCGTTGAATACCGGGACAACGGTACCTACGAGCAGTACGTC.

This clonotype was seen at least ten times. This rearrangement joins TRBV20-1 to TRBJ2-7; D not resolved. V was cut by 3 bases and J by 2 bases, with 14 bases left in between. Germline CDR1 reads DFQATT; CDR2 reads SNEGSKA (reference sequence). There are 14 residues in the CDR3. The CDR3 loop is CSARRDISPYEQYV. CDR3 nucleotide sequence: TGCAGTGCTAGGCGAGACATATCACCCTACGAGCAGTACGTC.

In its sample, this clonotype was seen many times. The V and J genes are TRBV28 and TRBJ1-5; D perhaps matches TRBD1 (5 bases). CDR3 length: 12 amino acids. Germline V CDR1 and CDR2: MDHEN, SYDVKM. The germline V and J ends were trimmed by 7 bases and 6 bases, with 10 bases remaining between them. This chain's CDR3 is CASTAGSQPQHF. The CDR3 coding sequence is TGTGCCAGCACCGCAGGGAGTCAGCCCCAGCATTTT.

The rearrangement uses TRBV20-1 and TRBJ2-5; D might be TRBD1 (5 bases). V lost 0 bases and J lost 5, with 13 bases in between. CDR3 size: 14 residues. The germline gives CDR1 DFQATT, CDR2 SNEGSKA (reference sequence). CDR3 in amino acids: CSAREGRDWETQYF. The CDR3 bases are TGCAGTGCTAGAGAGGGCAGGGATTGGGAGACCCAGTACTTC.

This clonotype was counted many times. J is TRBJ2-1 and V is TRBV13; D might be TRBD2 (5 bases). CDR1 and CDR2 (germline): PRHDT, FYEKMQ (reference sequence). There are 12 residues in the CDR3. Trimming pared 5 bases from V and 8 bases from J, leaving 10 bases between. CDR3 region: CASSILGYEQFF. The CDR3, as DNA: TGTGCCAGCAGCATACTAGGTTATGAGCAGTTCTTC.

There are many counts of this clonotype. The chain joins TRBV6-6 to TRBJ1-2, with 9 nucleotides matching TRBD1. V was clipped by 0 bases and J by 4 bases; unmatched bases: 0. Germline V gene sequence: CDR1 MNHNY, CDR2 SVGAGI (reference sequence). There are 14 residues in the CDR3. The CDR3 is CASSYSQGAYGYTF. CDR3 in DNA: TGTGCCAGCAGTTACTCACAGGGGGCCTATGGCTACACCTTC.

There are many counts of this clonotype. This chain links TRBV5-1 with TRBJ2-2; 7 nucleotides agree with TRBD1. There are 14 residues in the CDR3. The junction had 5 bases not matched to a gene; V was cut back by 3 bases and J by 6 bases. Germline V gene data show CDR1 as SGHRS and CDR2 as YFSETQ. The CDR3 loop reads CASSSDGQAGELFF. CDR3 nucleotide sequence: TGCGCCAGCAGCTCGGATGGACAGGCCGGGGAGCTGTTTTTT.

The J gene is TRBJ2-7, the V gene TRBV4-3; perhaps TRBD2 as D (5 bases). CDR1 is LGHNA, CDR2 YSLEER, per germline. V was clipped by 2 bases and J by 5 bases, with 10 bases between them. This CDR3 region has 13 residues. The CDR3 reads CASSQRHGDEQYF. CDR3 nucleotide sequence: TGCGCCAGCAGCCAAAGACACGGGGACGAGCAGTACTTC.

This clonotype was detected ten times or more. J is TRBJ2-3 and V is TRBV12-3 or TRBV12-4, with D possibly matching TRBD2 (6 bases). The germline V and J ends were trimmed by 5 bases and 3 bases, with 12 bases remaining between them. The CDR3 sequence is 14 residues long. The CDR3 nucleotides read TGTGCCAGCAGTCCTAGGGGAGGTACAGATACGCAGTATTTT. Translated: CASSPRGGTDTQYF.

The table lists this clonotype with many counts. The chain is built from TRBV11-1 and TRBJ2-7; 14 bases agree with TRBD2. J was trimmed by 2 bases and V by 5 bases; bases with no gene match: 5. The CDR3 is 16 amino acids. Germline V gene lookup returns CDR1 SGHAT and CDR2 FQDESV (reference sequence). The chain's CDR3 is CASSQGLAGVPYEQYV. The CDR3 DNA sequence: TGTGCCAGCAGCCAGGGACTAGCGGGAGTCCCCTACGAGCAGTACGTC.

The sample holds many counts of this clonotype. The rearrangement joins TRBV24-1 to TRBJ2-2; D is unclear. This CDR3 region has 15 residues. The germline V gene encodes CDR1 KGHDR and CDR2 SFDVKD. Deletions cut 3 bases from V and 12 bases from J, with 19 bases between. In DNA form, the CDR3 reads TGTGCCACCAGTGATCCGCGAGGCCCTCGGAATAAGCTGTTTTTT. Amino acids: CATSDPRGPRNKLFF.

The genes are TRBV19 and TRBJ2-2, with D maybe TRBD2 (6 bases). V lost 3 bases, J lost 7 bases, and 15 bases lay in between. CDR3 length: 15 amino acids. Germline CDR1 reads LNHDA; CDR2 reads SQIVND (reference sequence). The CDR3 is CASSMGLARGGELFF. CDR3 in DNA: TGTGCCAGTAGTATGGGACTGGCTAGGGGCGGGGAGCTGTTTTTT.

This clonotype was observed at least ten times. The rearrangement joins TRBV24-1 to TRBJ2-1; D possibly corresponds to TRBD1 (6 bases). Germline CDR1 KGHDR, CDR2 SFDVKD. The CDR3 is made up of 16 amino acids. Between the trimmed V and J ends, which lost 4 bases and 8 bases, there was a span of 20 bases. Written as DNA, the CDR3 is TGTGCCACCAGTGACGCGACAGGAACCTACAATGATGAGCAGTTCTTC. It yields the protein CATSDATGTYNDEQFF.

The V gene is TRBV20-1, the J gene TRBJ2-2; a possible D gene is TRBD1 (5 bases). V gave up 3 bases and J gave up 1 base, with 9 bases separating them. This CDR3 spans 14 amino acids. Germline loops: CDR1 DFQATT, CDR2 SNEGSKA (reference sequence). CDR3 sequence reads: CSASRQLNTGELFF. CDR3 bases: TGCAGTGCTAGTAGACAGCTGAACACCGGGGAGCTGTTTTTT.

The rearrangement links TRBV6-2 or TRBV6-3 to TRBJ2-7; TRBD2 agrees at 12 bases. The trim removed 1 base at V and 1 base at J, leaving 2 bases unmatched. The germline V gene has CDR1 MNHEY and CDR2 SVGEGT. CDR3 length equals 16 residues. CDR3 sequence: CASSYWGTSGSYEQYF. DNA of the CDR3: TGTGCCAGCAGTTACTGGGGGACTAGCGGGTCCTACGAGCAGTACTTC.

This clonotype was seen ten or more times. V is TRBV5-1 and J is TRBJ1-5; D call uncertain. This CDR3 is built from 13 residues. Per the germline V gene, CDR1 is SGHRS and CDR2 is YFSETQ. V was pared by 0 bases and J by 9 bases, with 10 bases between. The CDR3 loop reads CASSLAGRSPQHF. The CDR3 DNA reads as TGCGCCAGCAGCTTGGCCGGGAGATCGCCCCAGCATTTT.

This clonotype was recorded at least ten times. The chain joins TRBV6-6 to TRBJ2-7, with D possibly being TRBD2 (5 bases). Trimming left V 2 bases short and J 2 bases short, with 10 bases between. The CDR3 is made up of 14 amino acids. Germline CDR1 MNHNY, CDR2 SVGAGI (reference sequence). For the CDR3, the DNA is TGTGCCAGCAGTTACCTGGGAGCGGCCTACGAGCAGTACGTC. This sequence encodes CASSYLGAAYEQYV.

This clonotype was counted ten times or more. V gene TRBV12-3 or TRBV12-4 combines with J gene TRBJ2-2; D is unclear. CDR3 length: 14 residues. The V gene lost 8 bases and the J gene lost 4 bases, with 14 bases spanning the gap. Here the CDR3 reads CASSTGMFTGELFF. CDR3 nucleotides: TGTGCCAGCTCCACTGGGATGTTCACCGGGGAGCTGTTTTTT.

V and J are TRBV5-5 and TRBJ2-7; D may be TRBD1 or TRBD2 (5 bases each). The V and J ends lost 0 bases and 3 bases respectively, with 7 bases between them. There are 13 residues in the CDR3. Germline values: CDR1 SGHKS, CDR2 YYEKEE (reference sequence). The CDR3 region has the DNA TGTGCCAGCAGCTTGGCGGGGCTCTACGAGCAGTACGTC. Translation gives CASSLAGLYEQYV.